This is a list of T cell receptor beta chains from one sample in a study of T cell repertoires in cytomegalovirus infection. No antigen has been assigned to these receptors. TCRdb re-analysed the reads in MiXCR, keeping a single row per CDR3 protein. The sample lists a few hundred thousand distinct CDR3 sequences, around a third occurring once. The starting material was cultured PBMCs, obtained from culture after CMV antigen stimulation. The receptors derive from a human donor in good health (CMV status not recorded). Some clones in this sample may be carry-over from other donors' samples. The CDR3 runs from the conserved cysteine through the conserved F or W. The D gene is left open where the match is weak. Part of the rows lack a size; the others show once, few, many or a class for expanded clones.

CDR3nt,CDR3aa,d_gene,abundance,v_gene,j_gene
TGTGCCAGCAGCGTAGCGGTGTATGGTGGGGGGACGAATGAGCAGTTCTTC,CASSVAVYGGGTNEQFF,NA,few,TRBV9,TRBJ2-1
TGTGCTAGCAGCCAAGGGACACCAAACACCGGGGAGCTGTTTTTT,CASSQGTPNTGELFF,NA,many,TRBV7-7,TRBJ2-2
TGTGCCAGCAGAATCGGGCAGGCCTACGAGCAGTACTTC,CASRIGQAYEQYF,NA,NA,TRBV12-3/TRBV12-4,TRBJ2-7
TGTGCCAGCACCCTAAGGGGACTAGCGGGCGTAAGCTCCTACAATGAGCAGTTCTTC,CASTLRGLAGVSSYNEQFF,TRBD2,NA,TRBV2,TRBJ2-1
TGTGCCAGCAGCTTAATAGGGGGAATAAGAGATACGCAGTATTTT,CASSLIGGIRDTQYF,NA,few,TRBV7-2,TRBJ2-3
TGTGCCAGCAGTTTCTCGGGGGACTATGGCTACACCTTC,CASSFSGDYGYTF,NA,many,TRBV12-3/TRBV12-4,TRBJ1-2
TGTGCCAGCAGCTTAGCGGAGTTTGCCACTGAAGCTTTCTTT,CASSLAEFATEAFF,NA,few,TRBV7-2,TRBJ1-1
TGTGCCAGCAGCCCAGGGGACGATTCTAGCACAGATACGCAGTATTTT,CASSPGDDSSTDTQYF,NA,few,TRBV11-3,TRBJ2-3
TGTGCCAGTAGTCCTCGGAGGGACCGCTATGGCTACACCTTC,CASSPRRDRYGYTF,NA,few,TRBV19,TRBJ1-2
TGTGCCAGCAGCGGTGGGGGGAGCCACGAGCAGTACTTC,CASSGGGSHEQYF,NA,NA,TRBV9,TRBJ2-7
TGTGCCAGCAGTCAAAGGGGACAGGGGAGGACGACTGGGTTTCGGGATTCACCCCTCCACTTT,CASSQRGQGRTTGFRDSPLHF,TRBD1,NA,TRBV27,TRBJ1-6
TGTGCCATCAGGCAGGCCGGGGAGCTGTTTTTT,CAIRQAGELFF,NA,NA,TRBV10-3,TRBJ2-2
TGTGCCAGCAACACTGGGACAGGAGGTGGCTACACCTTC,CASNTGTGGGYTF,TRBD1,many,TRBV12-3/TRBV12-4,TRBJ1-2
TGTGCCAGCAGCTACCCCTTCTCGGGACTCCTCTCTGGGGCCAACGTCCTGACTTTC,CASSYPFSGLLSGANVLTF,NA,many,TRBV7-2,TRBJ2-6
TGTGCCAGCAGCGGACTAGCGGGAGGGGCCTACGAGCAGTACTTC,CASSGLAGGAYEQYF,TRBD2,NA,TRBV7-9,TRBJ2-7
TGTGCCAGCAGTCAATCCGTGACTAGTATCACAGATACGCAGTATTTT,CASSQSVTSITDTQYF,NA,NA,TRBV6-5,TRBJ2-3
TGTGCCAGCAGCTTCACGACTAGCGTAATCGGGGAGCTGTTTTTT,CASSFTTSVIGELFF,TRBD2,once,TRBV11-3,TRBJ2-2
TGTGCCAGCAGCCAACTATTGGGCCTCTATGGCTACACCTTC,CASSQLLGLYGYTF,NA,few,TRBV14,TRBJ1-2
TGTGCCAGCAGTGAGCAGGGAGGGCGCAATCAGCCCCAGCATTTT,CASSEQGGRNQPQHF,NA,NA,TRBV12-3/TRBV12-4,TRBJ1-5
TGTGCCAGCAGCTTTGGACAGGGGTCCTACAATGAGCAGTTCTTC,CASSFGQGSYNEQFF,TRBD1,NA,TRBV7-2,TRBJ2-1
TGTGCCAGCTGGGGCCAGGGTTACGAGCAGTACTTC,CASWGQGYEQYF,NA,NA,TRBV28,TRBJ2-7
TGTGCCACTTCCGCGCTAAGCACAGATACGCAGTATTTT,CATSALSTDTQYF,NA,NA,TRBV27,TRBJ2-3
TGTGCCAGCAGTCCGATGCTACTAGCGGGACGGACCTTCACAGATACGCAGTATTTT,CASSPMLLAGRTFTDTQYF,TRBD2,few,TRBV28,TRBJ2-3
TGTGCCAGCACCACCTGGTGGGGCGGGACGAACACCGGGGAGCTGTTTTTT,CASTTWWGGTNTGELFF,NA,many,TRBV6-1,TRBJ2-2